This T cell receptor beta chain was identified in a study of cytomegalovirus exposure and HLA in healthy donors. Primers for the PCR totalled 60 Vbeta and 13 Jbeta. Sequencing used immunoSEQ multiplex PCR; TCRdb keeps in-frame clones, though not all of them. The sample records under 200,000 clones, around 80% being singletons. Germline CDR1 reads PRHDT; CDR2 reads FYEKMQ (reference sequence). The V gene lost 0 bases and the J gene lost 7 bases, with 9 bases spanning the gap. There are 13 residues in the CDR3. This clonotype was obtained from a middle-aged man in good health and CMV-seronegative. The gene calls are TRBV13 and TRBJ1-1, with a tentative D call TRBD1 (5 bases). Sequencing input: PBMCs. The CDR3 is CASSLGAGREAFF. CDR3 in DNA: TGTGCCAGCAGCTTAGGAGCGGGGCGTGAAGCTTTCTTT.